A single sample is the source of the 22 T cell receptor beta chains below, sequenced in a study of control samples from healthy donors and cancer patients. The method was immunoSEQ multiplex PCR; TCRdb's version includes in-frame clones alone and lacks a portion of them. The sample lists around 94,000 clones, about 92% occurring once. The sequenced sample consisted of blood. These receptors were taken from a young woman in good health.

The rearrangement uses TRBV6-5 and TRBJ1-2; 10 nucleotides line up with TRBD1. With V trimmed by 11 bases and J by 3 bases, 9 bases remained unmatched. The CDR3 runs 14 residues. Germline V gives CDR1 MNHEY, CDR2 SVGAGI. DNA for the CDR3: TGTGCCGGCAAACCGGGACAGGGGTACTATGGCTACACCTTC. It specifies CAGKPGQGYYGYTF.

The rearrangement uses TRBV6-6 and TRBJ1-5; D not certain. The CDR3 sequence is 14 residues long. Per germline, CDR1 MNHNY and CDR2 SVGAGI (reference sequence). V lost 9 bases and J lost 0, with 12 bases in between. The CDR3 sequence is CASGFLASNQPQHF. In DNA form, the CDR3 reads TGTGCCAGTGGCTTTTTGGCTAGCAATCAGCCCCAGCATTTT.

The chain uses TRBV15 and TRBJ1-1, with D maybe TRBD1 (5 bases). V lost 3 bases to trimming and J lost 5 bases, with 22 bases between them. Germline values: CDR1 LNHNV, CDR2 YYDKDF (reference sequence). The CDR3 has 17 amino acids. This CDR3 is CATSSDLTGGRRTEAFF. CDR3 in DNA: TGTGCCACCAGCAGTGACCTTACAGGAGGGAGGAGGACTGAAGCTTTCTTT.

The chain recombines TRBV28 with TRBJ1-6; TRBD1 agrees at 7 bases. Germline V lookup: CDR1 MDHEN, CDR2 SYDVKM. The CDR3 sequence is 14 residues long. With V trimmed by 5 bases and J by 5 bases, 3 bases remained unmatched. The CDR3 DNA sequence: TGTGCCAGCAGTGGGGGACAGAATAATTCACCCCTCCACTTT. Translation gives CASSGGQNNSPLHF. Combining the CDR3 with reference TRBV28 and TRBJ1-6 gives the whole variable domain DVKVTQSSRYLVKRTGEKVFLECVQDMDHENMFWYRQDPGLGLRLIYFSYDVKMKEKGDIPEGYSVSREKKERFSLILESASTNQTSMYLCASSGGQNNSPLHFGNGTRLTVT.

The genes are TRBV5-4 and TRBJ2-3; 7 bases line up with TRBD2. Germline CDR1 reads SGHNT; CDR2 reads YYREEE (reference sequence). This CDR3 has 16 amino acids. The V segment lost 4 bases and the J segment 3 bases; nucleotides outside the gene matches: 11. The CDR3: CASSTGRMRGTDTQYF. CDR3 DNA sequence: TGTGCCAGCAGCACGGGGAGAATGCGGGGGACAGATACGCAGTATTTT.

The CDR3 coding sequence is TGTGCCAGTAGTATTGAGTCCAGGGCCCAGCATTTT. It specifies CASSIESRAQHF. The chain is built from TRBV19 and TRBJ1-5, with a possible D match to TRBD1 (5 bases). The CDR3 spans 12 residues. From germline, CDR1 is LNHDA and CDR2 SQIVND (reference sequence). V was clipped by 3 bases and J by 11 bases, with 11 bases between them.

The genes are TRBV6-5 and TRBJ2-2, with D hard to call. The CDR3 loop spans 13 amino acids. The V end lost 2 bases, the J end lost 4 bases, and 5 bases lay between the germline ends. Germline CDR1 reads MNHEY; CDR2 reads SVGAGI. This chain's CDR3 is CASSYGFTGELFF. In DNA form, the CDR3 reads TGTGCCAGCAGTTACGGATTCACCGGGGAGCTGTTTTTT.

V is TRBV13 and J is TRBJ1-3; 9 bases are a match to TRBD1. The V and J ends lost 5 bases and 3 bases, in that order; junction bases with no gene match: 8. The CDR3 extends over 16 amino acids. Germline V lookup: CDR1 PRHDT, CDR2 FYEKMQ (reference sequence). The CDR3 reads CASSPRTGELGNTIYF. Written as DNA, the CDR3 is TGTGCCAGCAGCCCTCGGACAGGGGAACTTGGAAACACCATATATTTT. The variable domain in full, with the rest retrieved from reference TRBV13 and TRBJ1-3, is AAGVIQSPRHLIKEKRETATLKCYPIPRHDTVYWYQQGPGQDPQFLISFYEKMQSDKGSIPDRFSAQQFSDYHSELNMSSLELGDSALYFCASSPRTGELGNTIYFGEGSWLTVV.

The chain links TRBV19 to TRBJ1-5; tentatively, D is TRBD1 (6 bases). The CDR3 has 13 residues. V shed 5 bases and J shed 7 bases, with 12 bases lying between them. Germline V lookup: CDR1 LNHDA, CDR2 SQIVND (reference sequence). The CDR3 coding sequence is TGTGCCAGTAGTGGCGGGGGGGCGCAGCCCCAGCATTTT. Translating it yields CASSGGGAQPQHF. The whole variable domain, filled in from reference TRBV19 and TRBJ1-5, reads DGGITQSPKYLFRKEGQNVTLSCEQNLNHDAMYWYRQDPGQGLRLIYYSQIVNDFQKGDIAEGYSVSREKKESFPLTVTSAQKNPTAFYLCASSGGGAQPQHFGDGTRLSIL.

The V call is TRBV28, the J call TRBJ1-1; 8 nucleotides match TRBD1. Per germline, CDR1 MDHEN and CDR2 SYDVKM. Germline trimming cut 6 bases from V and 5 bases from J; bases unmatched to any gene: 11. The CDR3 runs to 15 residues. CDR3 protein: CASSQPQGARTEAFF. In nucleotides, the CDR3 is TGTGCCAGCAGCCAACCTCAGGGGGCTCGTACTGAAGCTTTCTTT.

In this sample, this clone turned up once. It is likely a read error, because the conserved phenylalanine at the end of the CDR3 is missing. No DNA is shown, since the ends of the CDR3 on it are uncertain; the CDR3 is the one TCRdb lists. The V and J genes are TRBV29-1 and TRBJ1-1; TRBD1 is the table's D call, not checked against the DNA. CDR1 SQVTM and CDR2 ANQGSEA come from the germline V gene. From its first to its last residue, the CDR3 has 8 amino acids. This chain's CDR3 is CSAGQGAI.

This clone turned up a few times. Other DNA sequences in the sample encode the same CDR3. The rearrangement uses TRBV7-9 and TRBJ1-5; possibly TRBD1 for D (6 bases). V was cut by 4 bases and J by 1 base, with 8 bases left in between. The CDR3 spans 14 residues. CDR1 is SEHNR, CDR2 FQNEAQ, per germline (reference sequence). DNA of the CDR3: TGTGCCAGCAGCTCGGACAGAAGCAATCAGCCCCAGCATTTT. This translates into CASSSDRSNQPQHF.

This chain joins TRBV2 and TRBJ2-1, with D hard to call. The CDR3 has 19 residues. CDR1 and CDR2 from the germline V gene are SNHLY and FYNNEI. Trimming shortened V by 4 bases and J by 0 bases, and 22 bases separated the two germline ends. The CDR3 DNA reads TGTGCCAGCAGTGCGCCGTCCGGTCGGACGGTTAGCTCCTACAATGAGCAGTTCTTC. Translation gives CASSAPSGRTVSSYNEQFF.

V usage is TRBV5-1 and J usage is TRBJ1-6; 7 bases align to TRBD1. Trimming took 1 base from V and 7 from J; bases not matched to a gene: 5. CDR1 and CDR2 (germline): SGHRS, YFSETQ. The CDR3 totals 15 residues. The chain's CDR3 is CASSLSSDRNSPLHF. CDR3 DNA sequence: TGCGCCAGCAGCTTGTCATCGGACAGGAATTCACCCCTCCACTTT.

This clone was detected once. The chain links TRBV6-5 to TRBJ1-4; D is ambiguous. V gave up 0 bases and J gave up 3 bases, with 11 bases separating them. The CDR3 is 16 residues long. The V gene's germline CDR1 is MNHEY and CDR2 SVGAGI. As DNA, the CDR3 is TGTGCCAGCAGTTACTCCGTGGGTGATGCTAATGAAAAACTGTTTTTT. Translated, it gives CASSYSVGDANEKLFF.

The chain combines TRBV27 with TRBJ1-2; TRBD1 aligns across 10 bases. J gave up 2 bases and V 4 bases, and 7 bases lay outside the gene matches. The CDR3 is 16 amino acids. CDR1 and CDR2 (germline): MNHEY, SMNVEV (reference sequence). The CDR3 reads CASSYSGTGDNYGYTF. CDR3 bases: TGTGCCAGCAGTTACTCGGGGACAGGGGACAACTATGGCTACACCTTC.

CDR3 sequence: CAISVSRGFNQPQHF. Here the CDR3 DNA reads TGTGCCATCAGTGTATCCAGGGGCTTCAATCAGCCCCAGCATTTT. This chain joins TRBV10-3 and TRBJ1-5, with D possibly TRBD1 on 6 matching bases. The CDR3 spans 15 residues. Trimming removed 4 bases from V and 3 bases from J, with 13 bases in between. The germline V gene has CDR1 ENHRY and CDR2 SYGVKD.

The chain employs TRBV11-3 and TRBJ2-3; D call uncertain. V lost 5 bases and J lost 4, with 10 bases in between. Germline V gives CDR1 SGHNT, CDR2 YENEEA. This CDR3 contains 13 residues. CDR3 region: CASSPLVADTQYF. Here the CDR3 DNA reads TGTGCCAGCAGCCCCCTCGTGGCAGATACGCAGTATTTT. Based on the CDR3 plus reference TRBV11-3 and TRBJ2-3, the full variable domain is EAGVVQSPRYKIIEKKQPVAFWCNPISGHNTLYWYLQNLGQGPELLIRYENEEAVDDSQLPKDRFSAERLKGVDSTLKIQPAELGDSAVYLCASSPLVADTQYFGPGTRLTVL.

V is TRBV19 and J is TRBJ2-7; D unclear. The V and J ends lost 8 bases and 0 bases respectively, with 23 bases between them. CDR1 is LNHDA, CDR2 SQIVND, per germline (reference sequence). The CDR3 totals 17 residues. The chain's CDR3 is CASVVRDEHLTSYEQYF. For the CDR3, the DNA is TGTGCCAGTGTGGTCCGTGATGAACACTTGACCTCCTACGAGCAGTACTTC.

This sequence joins TRBV21-1 and TRBJ1-2; TRBD1 is the table's D call, not checked against the DNA. TRBV21-1 is flagged as a pseudogene. This CDR3 comprises 17 residues. The CDR3 nucleotides read TGTGCCAGCAGCGACTTGGGGGCTCCGCCGAGGGACTATGGCTACACCTTC. It yields the protein CASSDLGAPPRDYGYTF.

This clone was seen a single time. The chain couples TRBV27 to TRBJ2-7; 8 bases agree with TRBD1. Trimming took 2 bases from V and 5 from J; bases not matched to a gene: 11. This CDR3 is 16 amino acids long. Per germline, CDR1 MNHEY and CDR2 SMNVEV (reference sequence). CDR3 residues: CASSLRWAGQVHEQYF. CDR3 in DNA: TGTGCCAGCAGTTTAAGGTGGGCGGGACAGGTCCACGAGCAGTACTTC.

Only one count was recorded for this clone. The chain is built from TRBV7-6 and TRBJ2-1, with D unresolved. This CDR3 is built from 13 residues. With 1 base removed from V and 10 bases from J, the gap between germline ends came to 11 bases. Germline assignment: CDR1 SGHVS and CDR2 FNYEAQ. CDR3 loop: CASSLGPNGEQFF. The DNA of the CDR3 is TGTGCCAGCAGCTTAGGACCCAACGGCGAGCAGTTCTTC.